A single sample gave rise to the 18 T cell receptor beta chains below, sequenced in a study of blood T cell repertoires in COVID-19. TCRdb keeps only in-frame clones here, not all; method: immunoSEQ multiplex PCR. The profile shows some 390,000 clones, nearly 90% of them singletons. The sample taken for sequencing was PBMCs or T cells enriched from blood (not recorded which). The receptors shown here come from a woman aged 25 to 39 who had recovered from COVID-19.

This clone appeared once. The gene calls are TRBV27 and TRBJ1-2; a weak D match, TRBD1 (5 bases). The V gene's germline CDR1 is MNHEY and CDR2 SMNVEV (reference sequence). Trimming stripped 7 bases from V and 7 bases from J, with 19 bases between. This CDR3 has 14 amino acids. CDR3 amino acids: CASTDGPARGGYTF. CDR3 in DNA: TGTGCCAGCACCGACGGTCCCGCAAGGGGTGGCTACACCTTC.

With respect to this clone: Other DNA sequences in this sample translate to the same CDR3. J is TRBJ1-4 and V is TRBV3-1 (or the pseudogene TRBV3-2); 11 nucleotides match TRBD1. Looked up from germline, CDR1 is LGHDT and CDR2 is YNNKEL (reference sequence). The CDR3 length is 15 residues. Losses at the gene ends were 4 bases for V and 7 bases for J; bases not matched to a gene: 5. The CDR3 region is CASSLRTGGSEKLFF. In DNA form, the CDR3 reads TGTGCCAGCAGCCTGCGGACAGGGGGCTCTGAAAAACTGTTTTTT.

The chain uses TRBV27 and TRBJ2-3; TRBD2 matches at 9 bases. With V trimmed by 2 bases and J by 3 bases, 0 bases remained unmatched. CDR3 length: 14 amino acids. Germline V CDR1 and CDR2: MNHEY, SMNVEV (reference sequence). CDR3 region: CASSLLAGTDTQYF. The CDR3 DNA is TGTGCCAGCAGTTTACTAGCGGGGACAGATACGCAGTATTTT.

This rearrangement joins TRBV19 to TRBJ2-1; TRBD2 matches 10 bases. V was pared by 6 bases and J by 1 base, with 3 bases of the junction left unmatched. CDR3 length: 15 residues. Germline values: CDR1 LNHDA, CDR2 SQIVND (reference sequence). This chain's CDR3 is CASSVLAGSYNEQFF. CDR3 nucleotide sequence: TGTGCCAGTAGCGTACTAGCGGGATCCTACAATGAGCAGTTCTTC.

CDR3 region: CASSLAYRSPGQYF. The CDR3 DNA follows: TGTGCCAGCAGCTTGGCCTATAGATCCCCAGGGCAGTACTTC. The rearrangement joins TRBV5-5 to TRBJ2-7, with no clear D. V was cut by 0 bases and J by 9 bases, with 16 bases left in between. Germline V lookup: CDR1 SGHKS, CDR2 YYEKEE (reference sequence). The CDR3 loop spans 14 amino acids.

V gene TRBV7-2 combines with J gene TRBJ1-4; a weak D match, TRBD1 (5 bases). V was clipped by 5 bases and J by 5 bases, with 12 bases between them. CDR3 length equals 14 residues. Looked up from germline, CDR1 is SGHTA and CDR2 is FQGNSA. This chain's CDR3 is CASSVGLRNEKLFF. The CDR3, as DNA: TGTGCCAGCAGCGTGGGACTTCGGAATGAAAAACTGTTTTTT.

The J gene is TRBJ2-7, the V gene TRBV4-2; D is unclear. The V gene lost 0 bases and the J gene lost 0 bases, with 6 bases spanning the gap. In germline, CDR1 is LGHNA, CDR2 YNFKEQ. CDR3 length: 14 amino acids. CDR3 in DNA: TGTGCCAGCAGCCAAGATCCCGGCTCCTACGAGCAGTACTTC. Residues: CASSQDPGSYEQYF.

The CDR3 loop reads CASSVGTGYEQYF. CDR3 bases: TGCGCCAGCAGCGTAGGGACAGGGTACGAGCAGTACTTC. J is TRBJ2-7 and V is TRBV5-1; 9 bases line up with TRBD1. From germline, CDR1 is SGHRS and CDR2 YFSETQ. With V trimmed by 4 bases and J by 4 bases, 3 bases remained unmatched. This CDR3 is 13 amino acids long.

This sequence joins TRBV6-2 or TRBV6-3 and TRBJ1-1; TRBD1 matches at 9 bases. V gave up 6 bases and J gave up 5 bases; unmatched junction bases: 10. This CDR3 has 15 residues. CDR1 is MNHEY and CDR2 is SVGEGT in the germline V gene. The CDR3 protein is CASSQSQGAITEAFF. CDR3 in DNA: TGTGCCAGCAGCCAATCACAGGGGGCTATAACTGAAGCTTTCTTT.

Only a few counts were recorded for this clone. V and J are TRBV11-2 and TRBJ2-7; 7 nucleotides align to TRBD2. The germline V gene has CDR1 SGHAT and CDR2 FQNNGV. After removal of 4 bases from V and 3 bases from J, the junction contained 3 bases not matched to a gene. The CDR3 spans 13 residues. The CDR3: CASSSVAGYEQYF. The CDR3 DNA reads as TGTGCCAGCAGCTCCGTAGCGGGCTACGAGCAGTACTTC.

This rearrangement joins TRBV5-1 to TRBJ2-7; D is perhaps TRBD2 (6 bases). This CDR3 is 14 amino acids long. V lost 0 bases, J lost 2 bases, and 9 bases lay in between. CDR1 is SGHRS and CDR2 is YFSETQ in the germline V gene. This CDR3 reads CASSLELAPYEQYF. The DNA for the CDR3 is TGCGCCAGCAGCTTGGAACTAGCCCCCTACGAGCAGTACTTC.

The CDR3 sequence is CASSYAGRNYGYTF. CDR3 nucleotide sequence: TGTGCCAGCAGTTACGCGGGCCGGAACTATGGCTACACCTTC. The genes are TRBV6-5 and TRBJ1-2; D call uncertain. With 2 bases removed from V and 2 bases from J, the gap between germline ends came to 9 bases. The length of the CDR3 is 14 residues. Germline CDR1 is MNHEY and CDR2 is SVGAGI.

The CDR3: CASTRKGAFYGYTF. The DNA for the CDR3 is TGTGCCTCGACGAGAAAAGGGGCTTTTTATGGCTACACCTTC. J is TRBJ1-2 and V is TRBV30; D is possibly TRBD1 (5 bases). Germline lookup yields CDR1 GTSNPN and CDR2 SVGIG (reference sequence). The CDR3 spans 14 residues. V was cut by 7 bases and J by 5 bases, with 20 bases left in between.

This clone was detected only a few times. The gene calls are TRBV7-6 and TRBJ2-1; maybe TRBD2 (5 bases). Germline CDR1 reads SGHVS; CDR2 reads FNYEAQ. V was pared by 5 bases and J by 9 bases, with 8 bases between. This CDR3 contains 11 residues. CDR3 amino acids: CASSPGIEQFF. CDR3 DNA: TGTGCCAGCAGCCCCGGGATTGAGCAGTTCTTC.

This clone occurred once. The chain has TRBV7-9 and TRBJ1-5; the D gene is possibly TRBD1 (6 bases). V was shortened by 3 bases and J by 0 bases, with 9 bases between the two germline ends. The CDR3 consists of 15 residues. In germline, CDR1 is SEHNR, CDR2 FQNEAQ (reference sequence). For the CDR3, the DNA is TGTGCCAGCAGCTTGGGAGGGGGTAGCAATCAGCCCCAGCATTTT. Amino acids: CASSLGGGSNQPQHF.

This clone has just one count. The chain uses TRBV11-3 and TRBJ1-4, with D perhaps matching TRBD1 (6 bases). CDR3 size: 15 residues. The V and J ends lost 7 bases and 8 bases respectively, with 20 bases between them. CDR1 is SGHNT and CDR2 is YENEEA in the germline V gene. The CDR3 nucleotides read TGTGCCAGCAACCGCTACGCAGGGGAAGGCGAAAAACTGTTTTTT. It codes for CASNRYAGEGEKLFF.

The rearrangement joins TRBV18 to TRBJ1-6; 11 nucleotides agree with TRBD1. The germline V gene encodes CDR1 KGHSH and CDR2 LQKENI. The ends lost 6 bases at V and 10 bases at J; junction bases unmatched: 8. The CDR3 loop spans 15 amino acids. The CDR3 here is CASSRTGGEGSPLHF. DNA of the CDR3: TGTGCCAGCTCCCGGACAGGGGGCGAAGGGTCACCCCTCCACTTT.

The chain recombines TRBV29-1 with TRBJ1-2; no firm D call. The CDR3 is 11 residues long. Germline V CDR1 and CDR2: SQVTM, ANQGSEA. The V gene lost 3 bases and the J gene lost 7 bases, with 9 bases spanning the gap. As DNA, the CDR3 is TGCAGCGTTGAGAGGGATCGTGGCTACACCTTC. Translated, it gives CSVERDRGYTF.